This T cell receptor beta chain is from a study of shared clonotypes between healthy human individuals (dated by TCRdb to 2020 to 2022). Study-wide context: The cohort comprised two women and a few men aged 18 to 49 years. To estimate repertoire size and how much clonotypes are shared between individuals, the study performed deep sequencing of blood TCR repertoires from a handful of healthy adults. Leukapheresis yielded between about 0.9 and 10 billion PBMCs per donor. Libraries were prepared and TCR repertoires were sequenced by different laboratories using diverse techniques, in order to increase sequencing depth and limit assay-specific biases. For each donor, three plates each were used for CD4 naive and CD4 memory, two plates were used for CD8 naive, and one plate was used for CD8 memory. Broad study findings and their caveats: Rarefaction of sorted-subset datasets indicated incomplete sequencing despite the large sequencing depth. Sampling was limited to blood, and TCR repertoires in tissue likely differ from TCR repertoires in blood. Pairwise subsampling indicated that sequencing depth was expected to affect the degree of clonotype sharing among donors. Compared with non-shared clonotypes, clonotypes shared by all four sorted-subset donors had higher generation probabilities. Naive subsets generally had larger estimated clonotype richness than memory subsets did. Because the study included a small number of donors, the genetic and exposure-history diversity represented was limited. Sharing across a few donors was observed for about 5% of naive CD4, over 3% of naive CD8, over 2% of memory CD4, and approximately 0.41% of memory CD8 clonotypes.

TCR CDR3 regions were amplified from genomic DNA by multiplex PCR using the deep immunoSEQ assay. For each cell subset, the extracted genomic DNA was distributed evenly across all wells of several immunoSEQ 96-well plates, and each plate served as one replicate. For sorted subsets, each replicate PCR was loaded with approximately 190 ng genomic DNA, equivalent to 30,000 to 35,000 T cell genomes. The purified libraries were quantified using a Qubit 3.0 fluorometer, sized with a Bioanalyzer 2100, and then quantified again using the KAPA Library Quantification kit. Each immunoSEQ 96-well plate was sequenced on its own single-read 150-cycle Illumina NextSeq 550 flow cell. As for the original processing: Because only junctional sequences without quality scores were contained in the immunoSEQ output, filtering matching that applied to full-length reads could not be performed. To assign V/J genes and CDR3, sequences were annotated using PyIR, a Python wrapper for IgBLAST v1.9, with IMGT germline references. Any read was removed if the V/J assignment was weak (E-value above 1e-6), the CDR3 was missing, or the read contained stop codons, out-of-frame junctions, or ambiguous translated residues. V3J clonotypes were defined as sequences sharing an identical inferred V gene, J gene, and CDR3 amino acid sequence. Percentage overlap between repertoires was calculated by dividing the number of shared unique clonotypes by the size of the smaller repertoire. Three approaches were used to assess repertoire richness: RTK rarefaction, the Chao1 estimator, and Recon v2.1 estimates of unobserved clonotypes. For all TCRbeta clonotypes obtained by the gDNA method from a few donors, generation probabilities were computed with OLGA. TCRdb carries this immuneACCESS record with in-frame sequences only. Its versions omit some clonotypes, under half of them owing to an unresolved V gene in the studies checked, with the rest unexplained. V, J and clone size are taken as reported in that table, and D and trimming were inferred from the DNA itself. Counted in this sample were approximately 1,000,000 clones; roughly 80% of them appeared once. The top ten constitute 0.89% of the sample.

Healthy HIV-negative adults with no recently reported acute infections or vaccinations were included as donors. Every donor was a Caucasian adult living in Nashville, Tennessee, USA. CD4+ T cells were enriched by magnetic negative selection, after which naive cells were positively selected on CD45RA and the negative fraction was taken as the memory subset. Blood was obtained by leukapheresis, after which PBMCs were separated by Ficoll-Histopaque density gradient centrifugation and cryopreserved in liquid nitrogen vapor phase. Analytical flow cytometry was used to check the purity and quantity of each magnetically sorted T cell population. Each sorted fraction had its genomic DNA isolated and then quantified by UV absorbance on a Nanodrop 2000c. Reading from cysteine to phenylalanine, the CDR3 counts 15 amino acids. Only CDR3 DNA is held: 45 bases, read in frame from base 1. V is reduced by 0 bases and J by 5 bases, leaving a spacing of 13 bases between them. Sequences MNHNY (CDR1) and SVGAGI (CDR2) are obtained from the germline V gene (reference sequence).

As to this clone: Its antigen has not been determined. Qualities for individual bases were not recorded, and no much larger clone is one base off.

The sequenced material came from memory CD4+ T cells from PBMCs. Taken with the paper, the label for cell subset or site translates to: CD45RA-negative fraction. Recombination linked TRBV6-6 to TRBJ1-1; there is no confident call for the D gene. This sequence was found in a man aged 18-30 years in good health. Some clones in this sample may be carry-over from other donors' samples. The encoded CDR3 is CASSYSSLGRTEAFF. The bases read TGTGCCAGCAGTTACTCGTCGTTGGGGAGGACTGAAGCTTTCTTT.